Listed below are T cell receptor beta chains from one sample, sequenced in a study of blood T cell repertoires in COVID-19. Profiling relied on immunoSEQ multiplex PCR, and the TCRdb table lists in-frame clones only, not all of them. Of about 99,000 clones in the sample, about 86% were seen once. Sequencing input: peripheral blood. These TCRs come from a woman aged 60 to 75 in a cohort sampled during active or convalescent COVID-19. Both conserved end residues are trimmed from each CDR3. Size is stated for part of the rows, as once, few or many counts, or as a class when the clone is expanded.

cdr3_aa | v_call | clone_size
ASSLQGLNNSPLH | TRBV7-2 | -
ASSWEGVDTGELF | TRBV23-1 | -
ASRQTVNYGYT | TRBV6-5 | -
ASAGTSEKGEQF | TRBV5-1 | -
ASSQDGNRGLGGNTIY | TRBV4-1 | -
ASSYTGATEAF | TRBV5-6 | -
ASSQEVGQVGNTIY | TRBV14 | -
ASSYSGGAGETQY | TRBV6-5 | -
ASSFGTSYEQY | TRBV5-8 | -
ASSPRTGGVGETQY | TRBV18 | -
ASSLDFLSYNEQF | TRBV27 | -
ATPDSNTGELF | TRBV28 | -
ASSTRGVWYGYT | TRBV6-2/TRBV6-3 | -
ASSPLSRGEKLF | TRBV27 | -
ASREQGNFSGEKLF | TRBV2 | -
ASSHPTGGNYGYT | TRBV3-1/TRBV3-2 | -
ASSIVRRESSGNTIY | TRBV19 | -
ASKDTGGNSPLH | TRBV2 | -
ASSPGLAGGPDGAGELF | TRBV5-1 | -
ASSEARTPGVGKLF | TRBV6-1 | -
ASSRGRQGYGYT | TRBV19 | once
ASSQTVSGDTQY | TRBV7-6 | once
ASRGQANYGYT | TRBV5-8 | once
ASTHRSSSYEQY | TRBV9 | -
ASSKIPGQGSSGYT | TRBV19 | -
ATSKGVPLYEQY | TRBV24-1 | -
ASSPGQGKQY | TRBV16 | -
ASSLNGLANQPQH | TRBV6-5 | -
ASSAMGGEETQY | TRBV2 | -
ASSRSGTLYQETQY | TRBV6-6 | -
ASKYNTGEQY | TRBV7-9 | few
ASSLGRVNTEAF | TRBV7-6 | -
ASSHGSYYEQY | TRBV7-9 | -